A single sample is the source of the 9 T cell receptor beta chains below, sequenced in a study of T cell repertoires in cytomegalovirus infection. Via MiXCR, TCRdb re-called the reads, giving one row per CDR3 protein. Among roughly 640,000 distinct CDR3 sequences listed, less than 25% were seen once. Sequenced material: CD8+ T cells from PBMCs. These receptors came from a human donor in good health (CMV status not recorded). Some clones in this sample may be carry-over from other donors' samples.

This chain uses TRBV6-2 or TRBV6-3 with TRBJ1-4; TRBD1 matches 7 bases. V shed 3 bases, J shed 5 bases, and the junction held 6 bases outside the gene matches. Germline values: CDR1 MNHEY, CDR2 SVGEGT. The CDR3 is 15 amino acids. DNA of the CDR3: TGTGCCAGCAGTTATCCGACAGGGAGGAATGAAAAACTGTTTTTT. Its protein is CASSYPTGRNEKLFF.

In this sample, this clonotype turned up many times. This sequence joins TRBV7-6 and TRBJ2-3; TRBD1 agrees at 8 bases. Per germline, CDR1 SGHVS and CDR2 FNYEAQ. The CDR3 has 15 amino acids. V lost 6 bases, J lost 1 base, and 6 bases stayed unmatched. DNA of the CDR3: TGTGCCAGCAGGCAGACGGGACAGGGCACAGATACGCAGTATTTT. It encodes CASRQTGQGTDTQYF.

This clonotype has a handful of counts. This chain connects TRBV12-3 or TRBV12-4 to TRBJ1-2; 7 nucleotides match TRBD1. After removal of 3 bases from V and 5 bases from J, the junction contained 9 bases not matched to a gene. This CDR3 has 15 residues. The DNA for the CDR3 is TGTGCCAGCAGTTTCGTAGCGGGGACAGTTTATGGCTACACCTTC. Its translation is CASSFVAGTVYGYTF.

There are many counts of this clonotype. The chain employs TRBV7-2 and TRBJ2-2; TRBD2 matches at 8 bases. V gave up 4 bases and J gave up 4 bases; unmatched junction bases: 11. The CDR3 totals 17 residues. Germline-derived CDR1 and CDR2 are SGHTA and FQGNSA. This CDR3 reads CASSWPEAGGRTGELFF. The CDR3 region has the DNA TGTGCCAGCAGCTGGCCTGAGGCGGGGGGCCGCACCGGGGAGCTGTTTTTT. Together with reference TRBV7-2 and TRBJ2-2, the CDR3 gives the full variable domain: GAGVSQSPSNKVTEKGKDVELRCDPISGHTALYWYRQSLGQGLEFLIYFQGNSAPDKSGLPSDRFSAERTGGSVSTLTIQRTQQEDSAVYLCASSWPEAGGRTGELFFGEGSRLTVL.

Concerning this clonotype: Possible read error: a much larger clone is one base away. The chain employs TRBV27 and TRBJ2-6, with 8 bases identical to TRBD1. Germline values: CDR1 MNHEY, CDR2 SMNVEV (reference sequence). The CDR3 has 18 amino acids. The CDR3: CASSLYGQGSSGANVLSF. The CDR3, as DNA: TGTGCCAGCAGTTTATACGGACAGGGCTCCTCTGGGGCCAACGTCCTGTCTTTC.

The chain links TRBV6-1 to TRBJ2-7, with D perhaps assigned TRBD1 or TRBD2 (5 bases each). In germline, CDR1 is MNHNS, CDR2 SASEGT. CDR3 length: 14 residues. The V gene lost 7 bases and the J gene lost 2 bases, with 15 bases spanning the gap. CDR3 sequence (DNA): TGTGCCAGCATCGAACGGGACGAAACCTACGAGCAGTACTTC. As protein: CASIERDETYEQYF.

This clonotype was observed a few times. The chain couples TRBV9 to TRBJ2-4, with 12 bases aligning to TRBD2. The J segment lost 8 bases and the V segment lost 3 bases, leaving 9 bases of the junction unmatched. Germline V gene data show CDR1 as SGDLS and CDR2 as YYNGEE. The CDR3 consists of 16 residues. The CDR3 reads CASSAPSGGALHIQYF. As DNA, the CDR3 is TGTGCCAGCAGCGCACCTAGCGGGGGGGCTCTACACATTCAGTACTTC.

In its sample, this clonotype was seen a few times. This rearrangement joins TRBV15 to TRBJ2-7; D perhaps matches TRBD1 (6 bases). Deletions cut 0 bases from V and 1 base from J, with 10 bases between. There are 15 residues in the CDR3. Per germline, CDR1 LNHNV and CDR2 YYDKDF (reference sequence). The CDR3: CATSRDMDSSYEQYF. The CDR3 DNA is TGTGCCACCAGCAGAGATATGGACAGTTCCTACGAGCAGTACTTC.

This clonotype has a count of ten or more. The chain couples TRBV7-9 to TRBJ2-6, with D possibly being TRBD1 (5 bases). The CDR3 has 16 amino acids. Trimming shortened V by 5 bases and J by 4 bases, and 15 bases separated the two germline ends. The germline V gene has CDR1 SEHNR and CDR2 FQNEAQ (reference sequence). The CDR3 is CASSPPGISGANVLTF. Here the CDR3 DNA reads TGTGCCAGCAGCCCCCCAGGGATTTCGGGGGCCAACGTCCTGACTTTC.